This T cell receptor beta chain was captured by sequencing in a study of cytomegalovirus exposure and HLA in healthy donors. CDR1 is SGHDT, CDR2 YYEEEE, per germline. This CDR3 has 14 residues. J lost 3 bases, V lost 1 base, and 4 bases had no gene match. 13 Jbeta primers and 60 Vbeta primers were used for the PCR. Clones were sequenced by immunoSEQ multiplex PCR, and TCRdb holds only the in-frame ones, with some missing. The sample lists some 120,000 clones; less than 80% were seen once. The J gene is TRBJ2-7, the V gene TRBV5-6; 7 nucleotides match TRBD2. Sequencing used PBMCs. This sequence originates from a woman in her fifties or sixties in good health and CMV-seronegative. CDR3 region: CASSLWGLSYEQYF. The CDR3 nucleotides are TGTGCCAGCAGCTTGTGGGGACTAAGCTACGAGCAGTACTTC.